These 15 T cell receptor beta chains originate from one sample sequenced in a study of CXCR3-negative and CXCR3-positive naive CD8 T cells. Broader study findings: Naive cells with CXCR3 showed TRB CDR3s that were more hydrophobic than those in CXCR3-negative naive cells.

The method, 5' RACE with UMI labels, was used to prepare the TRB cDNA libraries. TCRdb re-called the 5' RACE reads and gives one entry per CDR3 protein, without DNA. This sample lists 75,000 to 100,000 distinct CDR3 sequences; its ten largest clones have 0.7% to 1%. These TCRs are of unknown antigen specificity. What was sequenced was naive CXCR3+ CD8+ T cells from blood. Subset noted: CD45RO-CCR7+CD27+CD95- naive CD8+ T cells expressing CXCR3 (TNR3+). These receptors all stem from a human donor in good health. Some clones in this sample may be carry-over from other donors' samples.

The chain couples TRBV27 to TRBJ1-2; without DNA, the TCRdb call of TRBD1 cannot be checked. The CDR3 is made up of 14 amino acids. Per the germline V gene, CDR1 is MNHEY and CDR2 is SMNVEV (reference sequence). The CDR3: CASSLMTGIGGYTF.

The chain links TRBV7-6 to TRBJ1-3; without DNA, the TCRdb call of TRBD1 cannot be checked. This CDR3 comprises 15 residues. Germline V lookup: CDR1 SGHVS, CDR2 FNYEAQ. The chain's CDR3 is CASSQGQGSGNTIYF.

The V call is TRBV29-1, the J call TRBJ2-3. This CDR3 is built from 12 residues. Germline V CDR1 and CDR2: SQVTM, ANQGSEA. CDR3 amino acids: CSVEDLRDTQYF.

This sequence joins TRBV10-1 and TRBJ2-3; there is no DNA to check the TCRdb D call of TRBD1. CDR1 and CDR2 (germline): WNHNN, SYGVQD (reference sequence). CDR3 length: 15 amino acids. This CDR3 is CASSVGWGLTDTQYF.

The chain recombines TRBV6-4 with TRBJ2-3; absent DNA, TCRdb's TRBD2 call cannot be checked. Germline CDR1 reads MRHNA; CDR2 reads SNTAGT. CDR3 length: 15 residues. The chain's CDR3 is CASSESGGAADTQYF.

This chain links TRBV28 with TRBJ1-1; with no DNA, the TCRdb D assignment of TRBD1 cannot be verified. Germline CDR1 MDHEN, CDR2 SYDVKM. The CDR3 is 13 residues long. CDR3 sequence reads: CASRGGAAAEAFF.

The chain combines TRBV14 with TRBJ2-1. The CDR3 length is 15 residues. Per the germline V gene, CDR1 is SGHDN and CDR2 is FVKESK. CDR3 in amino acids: CASSQLMASWDEQLF.

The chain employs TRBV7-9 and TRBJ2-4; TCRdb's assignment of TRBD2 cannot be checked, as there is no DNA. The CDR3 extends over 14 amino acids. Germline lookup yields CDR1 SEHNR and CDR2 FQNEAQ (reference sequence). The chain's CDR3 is CASSHITSGTHLFF.

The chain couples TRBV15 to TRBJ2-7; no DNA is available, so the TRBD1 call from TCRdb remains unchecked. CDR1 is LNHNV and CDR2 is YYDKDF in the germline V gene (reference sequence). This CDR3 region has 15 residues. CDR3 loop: CATSRAKRDRDEQYF.

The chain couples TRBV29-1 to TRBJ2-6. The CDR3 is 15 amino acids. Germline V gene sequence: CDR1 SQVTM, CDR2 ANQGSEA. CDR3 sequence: CSVEVSGSGANVLTF.

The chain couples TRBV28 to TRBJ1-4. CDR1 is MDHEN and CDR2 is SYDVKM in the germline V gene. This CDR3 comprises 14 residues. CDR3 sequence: CASSSYRVVEKLFF.

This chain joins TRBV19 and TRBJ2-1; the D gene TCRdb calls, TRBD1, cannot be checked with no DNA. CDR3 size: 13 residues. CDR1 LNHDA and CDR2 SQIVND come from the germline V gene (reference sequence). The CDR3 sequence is CASSLGDPNEQFF.

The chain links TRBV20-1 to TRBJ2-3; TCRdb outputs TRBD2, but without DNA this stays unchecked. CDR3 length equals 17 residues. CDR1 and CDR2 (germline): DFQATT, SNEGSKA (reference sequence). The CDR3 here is CSAASGRTPSSTDTQYF.

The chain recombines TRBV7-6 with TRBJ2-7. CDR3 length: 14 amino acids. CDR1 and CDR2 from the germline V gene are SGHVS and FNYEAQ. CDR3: CASSPYRRSYEQYF.

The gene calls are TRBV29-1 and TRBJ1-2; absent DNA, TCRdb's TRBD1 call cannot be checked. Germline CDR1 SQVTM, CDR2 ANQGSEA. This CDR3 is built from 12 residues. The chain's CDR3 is CSGTTGNYGYTF.